Sequencing of this TCR beta chain was carried out in a study of patients and donors after allogeneic stem cell transplantation. TCRdb processed the RT-PCR reads anew with MiXCR; each CDR3 protein has one entry. The sample lists 150,000 to 250,000 distinct CDR3 sequences; approximately 41% were seen once. The V gene lost 1 base and the J gene lost 0 bases, with 6 bases spanning the gap. This CDR3 has 15 residues. Germline lookup yields CDR1 SGHTA and CDR2 FQGNSA. This clonotype has only a few counts. The V gene is TRBV7-2, the J gene TRBJ1-4; D gene unclear. Sequences were obtained from blood, either unsorted or a sorted T cell fraction (not recorded which). The TCR sequence derives from a human donor who was either an allogeneic HSCT recipient or a stem cell or donor lymphocyte infusion donor (not recorded which). It is not recorded whose cells these are; they may come from a transplant donor. CDR3: CASSLGEATNEKLFF. Here the CDR3 DNA reads TGTGCCAGCAGCTTAGGTGAAGCAACTAATGAAAAACTGTTTTTT. The full variable domain, its missing parts supplied by reference TRBV7-2 and TRBJ1-4, is GAGVSQSPSNKVTEKGKDVELRCDPISGHTALYWYRQSLGQGLEFLIYFQGNSAPDKSGLPSDRFSAERTGGSVSTLTIQRTQQEDSAVYLCASSLGEATNEKLFFGSGTQLSVL.